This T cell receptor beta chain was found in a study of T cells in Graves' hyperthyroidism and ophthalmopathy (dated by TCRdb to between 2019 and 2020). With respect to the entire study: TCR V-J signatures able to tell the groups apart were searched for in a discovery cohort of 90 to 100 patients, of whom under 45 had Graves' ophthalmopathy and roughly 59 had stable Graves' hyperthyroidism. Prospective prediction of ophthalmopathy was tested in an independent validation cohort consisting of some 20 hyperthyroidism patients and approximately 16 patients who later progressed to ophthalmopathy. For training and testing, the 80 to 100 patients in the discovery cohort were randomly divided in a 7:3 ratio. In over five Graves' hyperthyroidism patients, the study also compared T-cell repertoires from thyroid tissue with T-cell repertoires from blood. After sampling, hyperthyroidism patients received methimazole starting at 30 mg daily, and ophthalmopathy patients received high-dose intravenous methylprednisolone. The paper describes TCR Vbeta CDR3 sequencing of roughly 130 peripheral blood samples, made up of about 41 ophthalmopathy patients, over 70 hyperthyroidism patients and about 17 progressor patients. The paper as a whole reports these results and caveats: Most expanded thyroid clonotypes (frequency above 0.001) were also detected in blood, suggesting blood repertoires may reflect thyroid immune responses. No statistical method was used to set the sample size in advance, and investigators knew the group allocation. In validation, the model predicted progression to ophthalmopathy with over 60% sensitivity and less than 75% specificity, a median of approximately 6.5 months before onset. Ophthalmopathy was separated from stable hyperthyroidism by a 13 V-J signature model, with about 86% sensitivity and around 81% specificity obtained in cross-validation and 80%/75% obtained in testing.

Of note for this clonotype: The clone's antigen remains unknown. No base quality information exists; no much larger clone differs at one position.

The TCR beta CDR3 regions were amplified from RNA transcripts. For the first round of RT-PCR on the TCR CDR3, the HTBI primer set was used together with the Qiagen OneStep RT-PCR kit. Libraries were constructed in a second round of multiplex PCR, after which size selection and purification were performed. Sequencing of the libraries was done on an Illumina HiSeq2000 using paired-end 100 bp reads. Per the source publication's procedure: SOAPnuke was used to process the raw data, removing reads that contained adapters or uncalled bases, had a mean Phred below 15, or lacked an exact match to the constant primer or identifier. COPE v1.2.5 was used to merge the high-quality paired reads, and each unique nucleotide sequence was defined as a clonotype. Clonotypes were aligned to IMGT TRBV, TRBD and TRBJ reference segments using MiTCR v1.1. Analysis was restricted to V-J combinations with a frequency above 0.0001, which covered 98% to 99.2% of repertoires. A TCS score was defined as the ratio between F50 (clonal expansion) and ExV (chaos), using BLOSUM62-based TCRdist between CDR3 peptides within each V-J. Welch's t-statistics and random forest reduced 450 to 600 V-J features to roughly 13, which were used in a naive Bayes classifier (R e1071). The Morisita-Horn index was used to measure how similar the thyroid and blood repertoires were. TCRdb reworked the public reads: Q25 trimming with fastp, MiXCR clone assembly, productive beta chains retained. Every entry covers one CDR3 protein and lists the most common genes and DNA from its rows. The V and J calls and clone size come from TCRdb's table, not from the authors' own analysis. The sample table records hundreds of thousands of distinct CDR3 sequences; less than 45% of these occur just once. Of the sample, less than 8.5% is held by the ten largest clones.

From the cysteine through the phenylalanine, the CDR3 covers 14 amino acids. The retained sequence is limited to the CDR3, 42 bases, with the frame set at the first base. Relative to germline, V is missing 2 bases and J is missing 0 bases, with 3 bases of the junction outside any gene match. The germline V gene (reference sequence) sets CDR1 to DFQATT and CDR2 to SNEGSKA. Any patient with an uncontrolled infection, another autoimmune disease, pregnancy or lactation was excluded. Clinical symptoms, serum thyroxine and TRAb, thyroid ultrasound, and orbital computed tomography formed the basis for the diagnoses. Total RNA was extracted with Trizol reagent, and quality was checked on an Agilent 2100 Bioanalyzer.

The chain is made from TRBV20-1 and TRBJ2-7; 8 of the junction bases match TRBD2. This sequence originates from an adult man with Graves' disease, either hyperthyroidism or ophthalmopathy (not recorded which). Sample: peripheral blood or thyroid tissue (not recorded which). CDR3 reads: CSARRSGSSYEQYF. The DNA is TGCAGTGCTAGACGAAGCGGGAGCTCCTACGAGCAGTACTTC.